The 24 T cell receptor beta chains below all came from one sample that was sequenced in a study of T cells in Graves' hyperthyroidism and ophthalmopathy. RNA transcripts served as the template for amplifying TCR beta CDR3 regions. The HTBI set primed first-round TCR CDR3 RT-PCR. TCRdb passed the multiplex PCR reads through MiXCR, listing each CDR3 protein once. The data show approximately 58,000 distinct CDR3 sequences, around half seen once. Sample: blood. All receptors derive from a woman in her thirties with Graves' ophthalmopathy.

This clonotype was seen many times. V gene TRBV10-3 combines with J gene TRBJ1-1, with D possibly TRBD1 on 5 matching bases. Trimming removed 6 bases from V and 4 bases from J, with 18 bases in between. The CDR3 sequence is 15 residues long. Germline V gives CDR1 ENHRY, CDR2 SYGVKD. The CDR3 nucleotides are TGTGCCATCAGACTTACGGAGGGTGGGGGCACTGAAGCTTTCTTT. Translating it yields CAIRLTEGGGTEAFF.

This clonotype showed up many times. The V call is TRBV3-1, the J call TRBJ2-7, with D possibly matching TRBD1 (6 bases). The CDR3 runs to 15 residues. Germline CDR1 LGHDT, CDR2 YNNKEL (reference sequence). Between the trimmed V and J ends, which lost 3 bases and 3 bases, there was a span of 15 bases. The chain's CDR3 is CASSQFRDKHYEQYF. The CDR3 DNA reads as TGTGCCAGCAGCCAGTTCCGGGACAAACACTACGAGCAGTACTTC.

The V and J genes are TRBV6-9 and TRBJ2-7; weak D call: TRBD2 (6 bases). This CDR3 is built from 18 residues. The V gene's germline CDR1 is MNHGY and CDR2 SVAAGI. The ends were cut back, 1 base at V and 2 bases at J, with 21 bases in the middle. The CDR3 coding sequence is TGTGCCAGCAGTTATTGGTGGGCGACGGGAGCGCACGCCTACGAGCAGTACTTC. Its protein product is CASSYWWATGAHAYEQYF.

In this sample, this clonotype turned up many times. The CDR3 region is CASSSAVDETQYF. The DNA of the CDR3 is TGCGCCAGCAGCTCAGCAGTGGACGAGACCCAGTACTTC. The chain employs TRBV5-1 and TRBJ2-5; D is unclear. CDR3 length equals 13 residues. Trimming took 3 bases from V and 5 from J, leaving 11 bases between them. Germline V CDR1 and CDR2: SGHRS, YFSETQ.

V and J are TRBV10-3 and TRBJ2-1, with TRBD2 identical over 9 bases. CDR3 length: 18 amino acids. Unmatched junction bases numbered 19, after V lost 8 bases and J lost 5 bases. Germline CDR1 and CDR2: ENHRY and SYGVKD. The DNA of the CDR3 is TGTGCCATCGGCCTAGCGGGGAGCAAAGACACACTACACAATGAGCAGTTCTTC. Protein product: CAIGLAGSKDTLHNEQFF.

Details on this clonotype: The CDR3 ends on some other residue instead of the conserved phenylalanine or tryptophan, so this is likely a read error. The chain couples TRBV28 to TRBJ1-5, with 7 bases aligning to TRBD1. Trimming removed 7 bases from V and 6 bases from J; junction bases left unmatched: 9. The CDR3 has 14 amino acids. Per germline, CDR1 MDHEN and CDR2 SYDVKM. As DNA, the CDR3 is TGTGCCAGCACTCTGGGACAGTGGCTTCAGCCCCAGCATCTT. It codes for CASTLGQWLQPQHL.

This clonotype was detected ten times or more. The gene calls are TRBV19 and TRBJ2-5; D gene unclear. There are 14 residues in the CDR3. Trimming stripped 3 bases from V and 1 base from J, with 9 bases between. The germline CDR1 and CDR2 sequences are LNHDA and SQIVND (reference sequence). The CDR3 DNA reads as TGTGCCAGTAGTATTGCGACTGTCCAAGAGACCCAGTACTTC. This codes for CASSIATVQETQYF.

As for this clonotype: A read error is likely, as this CDR3 ends without the conserved phenylalanine or tryptophan. The chain uses TRBV20-1 and TRBJ1-1, with 10 bases matching TRBD1. Germline V gene lookup returns CDR1 DFQATT and CDR2 SNEGSKA (reference sequence). The CDR3 totals 13 residues. The CDR3 here is CRARTGGITEAFL. The CDR3 region has the DNA TGCAGAGCGCGGACAGGGGGAATCACTGAAGCTTTCTTG.

About this clonotype itself: The junction departs from the called germline gene at one end, perhaps through a read error. The V gene is TRBV7-9, the J gene TRBJ1-5; TRBD1 matches at 7 bases. This CDR3 contains 14 residues. CDR1 is SEHNR, CDR2 FQNEAQ, per germline (reference sequence). The CDR3 sequence is CASSQGGSIQPQHF. CDR3 nucleotides: TGTGCCAGCAGCCAGGGGGGGAGCATTCAGCCCCAGCATTTT.

This clonotype was detected many times. The rearrangement joins TRBV5-8 to TRBJ2-5; D gene unclear. The ends were cut back, 6 bases at V and 5 bases at J, with 20 bases in the middle. CDR1 and CDR2 (germline): SGHTS, YDEGEE. The CDR3 has 15 amino acids. The CDR3 loop is CASILYTALSETQYF. In nucleotides, the CDR3 is TGTGCCAGCATCCTTTACACCGCACTATCGGAGACCCAGTACTTC.

This clonotype was recorded many times. This chain joins TRBV15 and TRBJ1-3; D unresolved. V shed 5 bases and J shed 0 bases, with 17 bases lying between them. Germline values: CDR1 LNHNV, CDR2 YYDKDF (reference sequence). This CDR3 has 17 residues. Here the CDR3 reads CATSHHAPGASGNTIYF. CDR3 coding DNA: TGTGCCACCAGCCATCATGCCCCAGGCGCCTCTGGAAACACCATATATTTT.

CDR3 sequence: CASSELQGNEQFF. CDR3 coding DNA: TGCGCCAGCAGTGAGTTGCAGGGCAATGAGCAGTTCTTC. The V and J genes are TRBV10-1 and TRBJ2-1, with a possible D match to TRBD1 (5 bases). V was trimmed by 1 base and J by 6 bases, leaving 7 bases between them. CDR3 length: 13 amino acids. Per the germline V gene, CDR1 is WNHNN and CDR2 is SYGVQD (reference sequence).

The chain employs TRBV10-2 and TRBJ2-3; TRBD2 aligns across 8 bases. This CDR3 is 14 amino acids long. From germline, CDR1 is WSHSY and CDR2 SAAADI. Trimming cost V 6 bases and J 2 bases; bases outside gene matches: 4. CDR3 amino acids: CASRLADFTDTQYF. CDR3 coding DNA: TGCGCCAGCAGACTAGCGGATTTCACAGATACGCAGTATTTT.

V usage is TRBV28 and J usage is TRBJ2-1; either TRBD1 or TRBD2 may supply D (6 bases each). V lost 6 bases and J 5 bases, leaving 14 bases between the germline ends. The length of the CDR3 is 14 residues. Germline V gene sequence: CDR1 MDHEN, CDR2 SYDVKM. CDR3: CASSHREAHNEQFF. Here the CDR3 DNA reads TGTGCCAGCAGCCACAGGGAGGCCCACAATGAGCAGTTCTTC.

This clonotype appeared many times. V and J are TRBV7-2 and TRBJ2-3; 10 bases align to TRBD2. CDR1 and CDR2 (germline): SGHTA, FQGNSA. V lost 0 bases to trimming and J lost 4 bases; unmatched junction nucleotides: 1. There are 15 residues in the CDR3. The CDR3 DNA reads as TGTGCCAGCAGCTTAGCTGGGACTAGCGCAGATACGCAGTATTTT. It codes for CASSLAGTSADTQYF.

CDR3 bases: TGCAGCGTTGGGGGACAGGGCGTAACTGAAGCTTTCTTT. It specifies CSVGGQGVTEAFF. The rearrangement links TRBV29-1 to TRBJ1-1; TRBD1 matches at 9 bases. CDR1 SQVTM and CDR2 ANQGSEA come from the germline V gene. The CDR3 totals 13 residues. Trimming cost V 4 bases and J 5 bases; bases outside gene matches: 5.

The gene calls are TRBV5-6 and TRBJ1-4; a weak D match, TRBD1 (5 bases). This CDR3 region has 14 residues. V was clipped by 0 bases and J by 6 bases, with 9 bases between them. CDR1 is SGHDT, CDR2 YYEEEE, per germline. The CDR3 loop reads CASSLVGGDEKLFF. In DNA form, the CDR3 reads TGTGCCAGCAGCTTGGTGGGAGGGGATGAAAAACTGTTTTTT.

With respect to this clonotype: This CDR3 fails to terminate in the conserved phenylalanine or tryptophan, so it likely reflects a read error. The limits of the CDR3 on the DNA are not certain, so only TCRdb's listed CDR3 is given. V gene TRBV5-6 combines with J gene TRBJ2-1; the D call TRBD2 from the table was never checked on the DNA. CDR1 SGHDT and CDR2 YYEEEE come from the germline V gene. The CDR3 sequence runs 10 residues, both termini included. The CDR3 sequence is CASSGTRQLS.

The chain has TRBV7-6 and TRBJ2-7, with 9 bases aligning to TRBD1. The ends lost 4 bases at V and 2 bases at J; junction bases unmatched: 12. The germline gives CDR1 SGHVS, CDR2 FNYEAQ. The CDR3 is 17 residues long. CDR3 sequence (DNA): TGTGCCAGCAGCTCCCAGCTCCGGGACAGGGAAACCTACGAGCAGTACTTC. Residues: CASSSQLRDRETYEQYF.

In DNA, the CDR3 is TGTGCCAGTAGTACCGATCAGGGTTCGGGGACCCAGTACTTC. It translates to CASSTDQGSGTQYF. This chain connects TRBV19 to TRBJ2-5; D is possibly TRBD1 (5 bases). This CDR3 comprises 14 residues. V lost 4 bases to trimming and J lost 7 bases, with 16 bases between them. In germline, CDR1 is LNHDA, CDR2 SQIVND (reference sequence).

The chain is built from TRBV20-1 and TRBJ2-5; no reliable D call. This CDR3 has 10 amino acids. Germline V CDR1 and CDR2: DFQATT, SNEGSKA (reference sequence). V was shortened by 0 bases and J by 12 bases, with 8 bases between the two germline ends. The CDR3 DNA reads TGCAGTGCTAGAGAAGGTCCAAAGTACTTC. It translates to CSAREGPKYF.

Worth noting for this clonotype: Germline and junction disagree at one end, which may indicate a read error. This chain joins TRBV10-3 and TRBJ2-1, with 9 nucleotides matching TRBD2. Germline V CDR1 and CDR2: ENHRY, SYGVKD. This CDR3 spans 17 amino acids. CDR3 sequence (DNA): TGTGCCATCAGTGAGTCTTGGGGACTAGCCTCCTACAATGAGCAGCTCTTC. It is translated as CAISESWGLASYNEQLF.

This clonotype has ten or more counts. The CDR3 bases are TGTGCCAGTAGTATCCGACGGGATGACACAGATACGCAGTATTTT. It encodes CASSIRRDDTDTQYF. This chain joins TRBV19 and TRBJ2-3, with D maybe TRBD2 (5 bases). From germline, CDR1 is LNHDA and CDR2 SQIVND (reference sequence). The V end was cut by 3 bases, the J end by 2 bases, with 12 bases between. The CDR3 spans 15 residues.

This clonotype was counted at least ten times. The V and J genes are TRBV2 and TRBJ2-7, with D perhaps matching TRBD1 (6 bases). The CDR3 totals 14 residues. Germline CDR1 SNHLY, CDR2 FYNNEI. V was trimmed by 7 bases and J by 0 bases, leaving 13 bases between them. In DNA, the CDR3 is TGTGCCAGCACTCAGGACAGTTTCTCCTACGAGCAGTACTTC. Translation: CASTQDSFSYEQYF.